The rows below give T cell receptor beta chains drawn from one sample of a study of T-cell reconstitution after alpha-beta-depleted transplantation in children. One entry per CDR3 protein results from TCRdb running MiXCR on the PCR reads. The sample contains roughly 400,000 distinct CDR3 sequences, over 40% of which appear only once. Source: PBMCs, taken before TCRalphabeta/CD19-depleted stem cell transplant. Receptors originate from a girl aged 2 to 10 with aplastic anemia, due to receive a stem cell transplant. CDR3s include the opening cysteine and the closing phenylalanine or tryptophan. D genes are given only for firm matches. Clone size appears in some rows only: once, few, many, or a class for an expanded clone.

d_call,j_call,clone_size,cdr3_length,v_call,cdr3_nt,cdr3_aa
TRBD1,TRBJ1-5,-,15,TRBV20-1,TGCAGTGCTTGGACAGGGAATAGGCTTGATCAGCCCCAGCATTTT,CSAWTGNRLDQPQHF
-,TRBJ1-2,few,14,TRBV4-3,TGCGCCAGCAGCCAAGAGACCCTTAACTATGGCTACACCTTC,CASSQETLNYGYTF
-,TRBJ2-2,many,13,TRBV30,TGTGCCTGGAGAGGACTTAACACCGGGGAGCTGTTTTTT,CAWRGLNTGELFF
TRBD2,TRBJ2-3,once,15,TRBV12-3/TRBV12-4,TGTGCCAGCACCCCAGGACTAGCGGGAGCAGATACGCAGTATTTT,CASTPGLAGADTQYF
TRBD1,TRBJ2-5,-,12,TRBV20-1,TGCAGTGCTAGACAGGGGGCTCAGACCCAGTACTTC,CSARQGAQTQYF
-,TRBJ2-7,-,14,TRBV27,TGTGCCAGCAGTGAGACAGGACTCTCCTACGAGCAGTACTTC,CASSETGLSYEQYF
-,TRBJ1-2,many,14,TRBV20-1,TGCAGTGCTGGCTACAGGGTCCTACGGGAAGGCTACACCTTC,CSAGYRVLREGYTF
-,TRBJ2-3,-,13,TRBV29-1,TGCAGCGTCTTAGACGTCCGCCCGGGAACGCAGTATTTT,CSVLDVRPGTQYF
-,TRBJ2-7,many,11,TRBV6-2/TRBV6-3,TGTGCCAGCAGTCCCCTTGGGAAGCAGTACTTC,CASSPLGKQYF
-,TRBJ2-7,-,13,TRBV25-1,TGTGCCAGCAGTGACGGACCTACGGGGGAGCAGTACTTC,CASSDGPTGEQYF
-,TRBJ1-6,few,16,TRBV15,TGTGCCACCAGCAGAGATGTCGGCTCCTATAATTCACCCCTCCACTTT,CATSRDVGSYNSPLHF
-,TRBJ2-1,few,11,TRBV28,TGTGCCAGCACCGCGGAGGGTGAGCAGTTCTTC,CASTAEGEQFF
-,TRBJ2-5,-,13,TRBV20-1,TGCAGTGCTAGACGATCAGGGGTAGAGACCCAGTACTTC,CSARRSGVETQYF
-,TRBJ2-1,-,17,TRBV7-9,TGTGCCAGCAGCTTAAACCCCGGAGGTCGGGGCTACAATGAGCAGTTCTTC,CASSLNPGGRGYNEQFF
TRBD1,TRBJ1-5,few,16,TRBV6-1,TGTGCCAGCAGTGAACCGGACAGGGGCCGCAATCAGCCCCAGCATTTT,CASSEPDRGRNQPQHF
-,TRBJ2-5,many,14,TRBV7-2,TGTGCCAGCAGCTACCGGGGTGGGATGGAGACCCAGTACTTC,CASSYRGGMETQYF
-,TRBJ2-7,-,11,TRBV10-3,TGTGCCATCGGTGGGGGCCACGAGCAGTACTTC,CAIGGGHEQYF
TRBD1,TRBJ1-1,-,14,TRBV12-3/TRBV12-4,TGTGCCAGCAGCAAGACAGGGGCAAACACTGAAGCTTTCTTT,CASSKTGANTEAFF
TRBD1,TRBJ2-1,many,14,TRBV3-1,TGTGCCAGCAGCCCAGGGGGCTTCTACAATGAGCAGTTCTTC,CASSPGGFYNEQFF
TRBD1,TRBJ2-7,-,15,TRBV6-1,TGTGCCAGCAGTAGGACAGGGGAGGCGCCCTACGAGCAGTACTTC,CASSRTGEAPYEQYF
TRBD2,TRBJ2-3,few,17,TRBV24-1,TGTGCCACCAGTGAGCGGACTAGCGGGAGGACCACAGATACGCAGTATTTT,CATSERTSGRTTDTQYF
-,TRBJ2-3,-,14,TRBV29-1,TGCAGCGTTGTTGTATATGAGGAAGCAGATACGCAGTATTTT,CSVVVYEEADTQYF
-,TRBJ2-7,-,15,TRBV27,TGTGCCAGCAGTTTTTGGGCGGATGGCTCCTACGAGCAGTACTTC,CASSFWADGSYEQYF
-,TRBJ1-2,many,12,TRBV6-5,TGTGCCGCCCGATGGGGTGACTATGGCTACACCTTC,CAARWGDYGYTF
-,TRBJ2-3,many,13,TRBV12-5,TGTGCTAGTGGTTTGGTAACTGGGGATACGCAGTATTTT,CASGLVTGDTQYF
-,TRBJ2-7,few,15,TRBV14,TGTGCCAGCAGCCAAGGGCCAGGGAGTCCGGGCGAGCAGTACTTC,CASSQGPGSPGEQYF
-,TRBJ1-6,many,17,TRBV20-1,TGCAGTGCTAGAAATCCACCCCGATCCCTAGCAAATTCACCCCTCCACTTT,CSARNPPRSLANSPLHF